This TCR beta chain was sequenced for a study of CD8+ T cells in alopecia areata. The overall study: For the treated group, dosing was oral tofacitinib at 5 to 10 mg twice daily. Notes on the study in general: Mice showed TCR sharing more clearly than patients did, possibly owing to HLA. Among the top 100, expanded CD8+ clones were significantly decreased by tofacitinib, as was scalp clonality. The link between baseline CD8+ expansion and response remains uncertain with one nonresponder.

As to this clone: The antigen is not known.

Sample treatment: oral pan-JAK inhibitor, 5-10 mg twice daily. Germline V CDR1 and CDR2: SGHDN, FVKESK. V lost 5 bases and J lost 4; bases outside the gene matches: 4. This CDR3 region has 13 residues. The authors extracted RNA and reverse transcribed it into cDNA as the sequencing template. Here immunoSEQ multiplex PCR was the method, and the copy in TCRdb shows in-frame clones only, minus some. Among more than 200,000 clones listed, roughly three fifths were seen once. The source material was CD4+ T cells sorted from blood, sampled at week 44, from a patient treated with tofacitinib. This receptor was obtained from a human donor with alopecia areata. The chain recombines TRBV14 with TRBJ1-1; 7 nucleotides line up with TRBD1. The CDR3: CASSNSGGTEAFF. CDR3 in DNA: TGTGCCAGCAGCAACTCAGGGGGCACTGAAGCTTTCTTT.